Presented here are 3 T cell receptor beta chains from one specimen sequenced in a study of blood T cell repertoires in COVID-19. Profiling relied on immunoSEQ multiplex PCR, and the TCRdb table lists in-frame clones only, not all of them. Among about 150,000 clones, more than 85% were seen once, and the ten largest hold under 2.5%. What was sequenced was peripheral blood. The receptors were gathered from a woman between 65 and 79 years old with acute or convalescent COVID-19.

The V and J genes are TRBV5-8 and TRBJ1-5; D perhaps matches TRBD1 (6 bases). The CDR3 extends over 15 amino acids. The V end was cut by 4 bases, the J end by 5 bases, with 16 bases between. Germline V lookup: CDR1 SGHTS, CDR2 YDEGEE. The CDR3: CASSPLQGLDQPQHF. The CDR3 DNA reads as TGTGCCAGCAGCCCGCTCCAGGGGTTGGATCAGCCCCAGCATTTT.

CDR3 DNA sequence: TGTGCCAGTCGGAGGTTAGCGGGGGCGTCCGATCAAAGCACAGATACGCAGTATTTT. Translating gives CASRRLAGASDQSTDTQYF. This chain links TRBV19 with TRBJ2-3; TRBD2 agrees at 9 bases. Losses at the gene ends were 8 bases for V and 0 bases for J; bases not matched to a gene: 18. Germline V lookup: CDR1 LNHDA, CDR2 SQIVND (reference sequence). This CDR3 is 19 amino acids long.

The chain couples TRBV9 to TRBJ1-3, with no clear D. Germline V gene lookup returns CDR1 SGDLS and CDR2 YYNGEE. Trimming took off 4 bases at V and 0 bases at J, with 14 bases between the two ends. The CDR3 contains 16 residues. The CDR3 here is CASSSREVLSGNTIYF. CDR3 in DNA: TGTGCCAGCAGCTCCCGTGAGGTCCTCTCTGGAAACACCATATATTTT.